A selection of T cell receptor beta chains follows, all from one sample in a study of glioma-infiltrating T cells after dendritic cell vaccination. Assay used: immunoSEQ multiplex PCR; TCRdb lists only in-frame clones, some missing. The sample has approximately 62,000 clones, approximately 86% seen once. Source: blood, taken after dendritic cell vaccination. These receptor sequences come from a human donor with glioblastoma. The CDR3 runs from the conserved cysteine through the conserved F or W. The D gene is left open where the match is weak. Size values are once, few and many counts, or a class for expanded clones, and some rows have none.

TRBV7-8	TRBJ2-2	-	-	TGTGCCAGCAGCTCCGTTTACACCGGGGAGCTGTTTTTT	CASSSVYTGELFF
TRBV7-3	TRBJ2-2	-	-	TGTGCCAGCAGCTTATCTGCCGGGGAGCTGTTTTTT	CASSLSAGELFF
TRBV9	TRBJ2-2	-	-	TGTGCCAGCAGCGTAGGCAGGCTCACCGGGGAGCTGTTTTTT	CASSVGRLTGELFF
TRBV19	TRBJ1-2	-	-	TGTGCCAGCGGGCCCCTCAAACAGGGTCAGGACTATGGCTACACCTTC	CASGPLKQGQDYGYTF
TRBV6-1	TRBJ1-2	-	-	TGTGCCAGCAGCCCAGGACAGACCTATGGCTACACCTTC	CASSPGQTYGYTF
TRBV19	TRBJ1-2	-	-	TGTGCCAGTAAATCCGGTTATGGCTACACCTTC	CASKSGYGYTF
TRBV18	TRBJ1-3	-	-	TGTGCCAGCTCACCGAAAGCGGGGGGAGGAAACACCATATATTTT	CASSPKAGGGNTIYF
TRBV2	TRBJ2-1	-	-	TGTGCCAGCAGTGATGGGCAGGGGCTTAGAAATGAGCAGTTCTTC	CASSDGQGLRNEQFF
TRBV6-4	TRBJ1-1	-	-	TGTGCCAGCAGTGAAGCAAGGAACACTGAAGCTTTCTTT	CASSEARNTEAFF
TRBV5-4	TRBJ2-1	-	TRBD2	TGTGCCAGCAGCTTGCCCGGGGGGAGAAACAATGAGCAGTTCTTC	CASSLPGGRNNEQFF
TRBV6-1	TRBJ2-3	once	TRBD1	TGTGCCAGCAGTGATTGGGGGACAGTAGCTAGCACAGATACGCAGTATTTT	CASSDWGTVASTDTQYF
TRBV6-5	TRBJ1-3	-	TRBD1	TGTGCCAGCAGTTACACCCGGGACAGTCGAAACACCATATATTTT	CASSYTRDSRNTIYF
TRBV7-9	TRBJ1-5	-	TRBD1	TGTGCCAGCAGTCCCACAGGGGGCCATCAGCCCCAGCATTTT	CASSPTGGHQPQHF
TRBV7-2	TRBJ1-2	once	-	TGTGCCAGCAGCCCGCCGGCGGGGGCGGGCTACACCTTC	CASSPPAGAGYTF
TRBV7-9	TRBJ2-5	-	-	TGTGCCAGCAGCCTACCGGGATTCCTACAAGAGACCCAGTACTTC	CASSLPGFLQETQYF
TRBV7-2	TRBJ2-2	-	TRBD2	TGTGCCGGGAGCTGGACTAGCGGGGGAACCGGGGAGCTGTTTTTT	CAGSWTSGGTGELFF
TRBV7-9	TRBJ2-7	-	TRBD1	TGTGCCAGCAGCAGGGGACAGGGGGCCCACGAGCAGTACTTC	CASSRGQGAHEQYF
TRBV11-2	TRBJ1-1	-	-	TGTGCCAGCAGCTTAGACGGGATCACTGAAGCTTTCTTT	CASSLDGITEAFF
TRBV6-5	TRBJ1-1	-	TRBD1	TGTGCCAGCAGTTACTCGGGACAGGGGGCTGACACTGAAGCTTTCTTT	CASSYSGQGADTEAFF
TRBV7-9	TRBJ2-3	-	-	TGTGCCAGCAGCGCGGCGGGACAGTCCACAGATACGCAGTATTTT	CASSAAGQSTDTQYF
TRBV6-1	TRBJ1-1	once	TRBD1	TGTGCCAGCAGAGTCCAGGGGGACACTGAAGCTTTCTTT	CASRVQGDTEAFF
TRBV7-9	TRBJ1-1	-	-	TGTGCCAGCAGCTCCGTGACAGGGAACACTGAAGCTTTCTTT	CASSSVTGNTEAFF
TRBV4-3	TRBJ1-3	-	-	TGCGCCAGCAGCCAAGTAGCTGGAAACACCATATATTTT	CASSQVAGNTIYF
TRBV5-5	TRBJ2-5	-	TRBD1	TGTGCCAGCAGCTCTCGGGTAGATTTTGGGGGACAGCCCTCCCAAGAGACCCAGTACTTC	CASSSRVDFGGQPSQETQYF
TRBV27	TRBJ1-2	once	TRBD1	TGTGCCAGCATGCCTCGGACAGGGAGCTATGGCTACACCTTC	CASMPRTGSYGYTF
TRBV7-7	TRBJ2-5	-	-	TGTGCTAGCAGCTTAGGGATTGGGGGGTACCAAGAGACCCAGTACTTC	CASSLGIGGYQETQYF
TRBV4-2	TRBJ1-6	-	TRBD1	TGTGCCAGCAGCCGAGAAACAACCGGGACAGGGGGTGCACCCCTCCACTTT	CASSRETTGTGGAPLHF
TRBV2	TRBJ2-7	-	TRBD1	TGTGCCCCCCGCCGGGACAGCTCCTACGAGCAGTACTTC	CAPRRDSSYEQYF
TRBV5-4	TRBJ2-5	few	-	TGTGCCAGCAGCTTGGACCAGTCCCGACAAGAGACCCAGTACTTC	CASSLDQSRQETQYF
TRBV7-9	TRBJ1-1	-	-	TGTGCCTGCGCCAAGAACACTGAAGCTTTCTTT	CACAKNTEAFF
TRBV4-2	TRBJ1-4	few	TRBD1	TGTGCCAGCAGCCAAGGACAGGGCGAGAATGAAAAACTGTTTTTT	CASSQGQGENEKLFF
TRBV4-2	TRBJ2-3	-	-	TGTGCCAGCAGCGAATTGGGGCAGACAGATACGCAGTATTTT	CASSELGQTDTQYF
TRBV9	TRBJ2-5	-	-	TGTGCCAGCAGCGCCGGGGGACCTCAAGAGACCCAGTACTTC	CASSAGGPQETQYF
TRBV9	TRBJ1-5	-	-	TGTGCCAGCAGCGTATCGGGAGGCGTGGATCAGCCCCAGCATTTT	CASSVSGGVDQPQHF
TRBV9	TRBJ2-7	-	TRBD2	TGTGCCAGCAGCGCCACCGCATCGTTGCTAGCGGGGTACGAGCAGTACTTC	CASSATASLLAGYEQYF